One T cell receptor beta chain is described in this entry. Its antigen is currently unknown. At one end, the junction sequence differs from germline, possibly due to a read error. Researchers took RNA transcripts and amplified the TCR beta CDR3 regions from them. The study used the HTBI primer set for a first-round RT-PCR of the TCR CDR3. Via MiXCR, TCRdb re-called the multiplex PCR reads, giving one row per CDR3 protein. The table records about 500,000 distinct CDR3 sequences, over 13% of them present only once. The CDR3 is 16 residues long. Recently diagnosed hyperthyroidism of less than 2 months' duration affected patients aged 18 to 65. It was uncontrolled infection, other autoimmune disease, pregnancy or lactation that excluded patients. This specimen comes from a study of T cells in Graves' hyperthyroidism and ophthalmopathy. Study conclusions and caveats: Blood shared most expanded thyroid clonotypes above 0.001. Prediction of ophthalmopathy progression came a median approximately 7 months pre-onset.

This clonotype originated in a woman between 18 and 29 years old with Graves' hyperthyroidism. The sample consisted of blood. The rearrangement links TRBV12-3 or TRBV12-4 to TRBJ2-5; 7 bases agree with TRBD1. In nucleotides, the CDR3 is TGCGCCAGCAAGGCAGGGGGATGGCCCTTTCAAGACACCCAGTACTTC. Protein sequence: CASKAGGWPFQDTQYF.